What follows describes a single TCR beta chain. This entry is derived from a study of yellow fever vaccine responses in identical twins. A single record per CDR3 protein comes from TCRdb applying MiXCR to the RT-PCR reads. This sample has under 20,000 distinct CDR3 sequences, with nearly 70% found just once. V dropped 0 bases and J dropped 7 bases, with 10 bases sitting between them. Germline V CDR1 and CDR2: SGHAT, FQNNGV. This CDR3 spans 14 amino acids. This rearrangement joins TRBV11-2 to TRBJ1-5; no clear D gene. The starting material was T cells from blood (PBMCs), unsorted or a sorted subset (not recorded which), obtained before or after yellow fever vaccination (not recorded which). This clonotype was sampled from a woman between 18 and 29 years old who received the yellow fever vaccine. DNA for the CDR3: TGTGCCAGCAGCTTAGAGGGATCTAGGCAGCCCCAGCATTTT. Amino acid sequence: CASSLEGSRQPQHF.